The 11 T cell receptor beta chains below come from one sample, sequenced in a study of monozygotic twins with inflammatory bowel disease (dated by TCRdb to the late 2010s). The library was prepared using 5' RACE. Sequenced using an Illumina HiSeq 2500. One entry per CDR3 protein sequence results from the TCRdb reprocessing of the reads, with DNA left out. This sample's clone table shows about 210,000 distinct CDR3 sequences. The ten biggest clones cover 7.5% to 9.5% of the sample. The sample comprised blood. The receptors here all came from a human donor with ulcerative colitis or Crohn's disease, or a healthy co-twin of an affected twin (not recorded which).

The V call is TRBV6-1, the J call TRBJ1-2. Per the germline V gene, CDR1 is MNHNS and CDR2 is SASEGT. The CDR3 contains 16 residues. CDR3 region: CASSEVSRAASRGYTF.

The V call is TRBV7-2, the J call TRBJ1-5; TCRdb gives TRBD1 as the D gene, but with no DNA this cannot be confirmed. The CDR3 is 13 residues long. Germline loops: CDR1 SGHTA, CDR2 FQGNSA. CDR3 amino acids: CASSRDSQGPQHF.

The CDR3: CASKSWETGKTGYTF. This chain uses TRBV25-1 with TRBJ1-2; TCRdb names TRBD1, which stays unverified in the absence of DNA. This CDR3 spans 15 amino acids. In germline, CDR1 is MGHDK, CDR2 SYGVNS.

The V and J genes are TRBV20-1 and TRBJ1-1. Germline V gives CDR1 DFQATT, CDR2 SNEGSKA (reference sequence). This CDR3 comprises 14 residues. Here the CDR3 reads CSARDLRGLTEAFF.

The chain is built from TRBV15 and TRBJ2-7; lacking DNA, the TRBD2 call made by TCRdb goes unchecked. From germline, CDR1 is LNHNV and CDR2 YYDKDF (reference sequence). This CDR3 region has 16 residues. The CDR3 protein is CATSRSGVAGSYEQYF.

The CDR3: CASTRTEGAQETQYF. This chain links TRBV7-9 with TRBJ2-5; lacking DNA, the TRBD1 call made by TCRdb goes unchecked. The CDR3 contains 15 residues. From germline, CDR1 is SEHNR and CDR2 FQNEAQ (reference sequence).

The chain employs TRBV5-1 and TRBJ2-2. The CDR3 has 16 amino acids. Per the germline V gene, CDR1 is SGHRS and CDR2 is YFSETQ. CDR3 amino acids: CASSLSPATNTGELFF.

The chain links TRBV19 to TRBJ1-5. The CDR3 length is 15 residues. The germline gives CDR1 LNHDA, CDR2 SQIVND (reference sequence). This CDR3 is CASSIVGSSNQPQHF.

The chain combines TRBV18 with TRBJ1-3. CDR3 size: 14 residues. Germline lookup yields CDR1 KGHSH and CDR2 LQKENI. CDR3 sequence: CASSPTKSGNTIYF. Full variable domain (missing parts from reference TRBV18 and TRBJ1-3): NAGVMQNPRHLVRRRGQEARLRCSPMKGHSHVYWYRQLPEEGLKFMVYLQKENIIDESGMPKERFSAEFPKEGPSILRIQQVVRGDSAAYFCASSPTKSGNTIYFGEGSWLTVV.

The chain has TRBV7-9 and TRBJ2-1; absent DNA, TCRdb's TRBD1 call cannot be checked. Germline CDR1 SEHNR, CDR2 FQNEAQ (reference sequence). There are 14 residues in the CDR3. CDR3 region: CASSLAGAGDEQFF.

The chain combines TRBV18 with TRBJ1-2; without DNA, the TCRdb call of TRBD1 cannot be checked. CDR1 and CDR2 (germline): KGHSH, LQKENI. This CDR3 is 19 amino acids long. CDR3 sequence reads: CASSRNLGDRGRISYGYTF.